A selection of T cell receptor beta chains follows, all from one sample in a study of T cell repertoires in cytomegalovirus infection. Via MiXCR, TCRdb re-called the reads, giving one row per CDR3 protein. Of 150,000 to 200,000 distinct CDR3 sequences in the sample, 17% were seen once. Sequences were obtained from CD8+ T cells from PBMCs. The receptors stem from a human donor in good health (CMV status not recorded). Some clones in this sample may be carry-over from other donors' samples. Each CDR3 is given with its conserved first and last residue. The order of the fields is J gene, V gene, D gene, clone size, CDR3 DNA, CDR3 protein. D genes are given only for firm matches. Not every row has a clone size; where given, it reads once, few, many or a size class.

J gene: TRBJ1-5; V gene: TRBV6-2/TRBV6-3; D gene: NA; clone size: NA; CDR3 DNA: TGTGCCAGCAGTCCAGTTTTCAGCAATCAGCCCCAGCATTTT; CDR3 protein: CASSPVFSNQPQHF
J gene: TRBJ2-7; V gene: TRBV11-2; D gene: NA; clone size: NA; CDR3 DNA: TGTGCCAGCAGCTTTGGGGACTCCTACGAGCAGTACTTC; CDR3 protein: CASSFGDSYEQYF
J gene: TRBJ2-7; V gene: TRBV11-2; D gene: TRBD1; clone size: many; CDR3 DNA: TGTGCCAGCAGCTTAGGACAGGGAAGGGCCTACGAGCAGTACTTC; CDR3 protein: CASSLGQGRAYEQYF
J gene: TRBJ2-7; V gene: TRBV12-3/TRBV12-4; D gene: TRBD2; clone size: NA; CDR3 DNA: TGTGCCAGCAGTTTAACGGGGGGAACCTCCAGAGAGCAGTACTTC; CDR3 protein: CASSLTGGTSREQYF
J gene: TRBJ2-1; V gene: TRBV29-1; D gene: NA; clone size: NA; CDR3 DNA: TGCAGCGTTGTTAGCGATGAGCAGTTCTTC; CDR3 protein: CSVVSDEQFF
J gene: TRBJ2-1; V gene: TRBV7-2; D gene: NA; clone size: many; CDR3 DNA: TGTGCCAGCCCGACCCCCAACGTTTTC; CDR3 protein: CASPTPNVF
J gene: TRBJ2-3; V gene: TRBV7-8; D gene: TRBD2; clone size: many; CDR3 DNA: TGTGCCAGCAGCTCCCGGACTAGCGGAGTCACAGATACGCAGTATTTT; CDR3 protein: CASSSRTSGVTDTQYF
J gene: TRBJ1-1; V gene: TRBV7-2; D gene: NA; clone size: NA; CDR3 DNA: TGTGCCAGCGGCCACAGAAGGTACACTGAAGCTTTCTTT; CDR3 protein: CASGHRRYTEAFF
J gene: TRBJ2-3; V gene: TRBV7-2; D gene: NA; clone size: few; CDR3 DNA: TGTGCCAGCAGCTTAGAGACAGCAGCAGATACGCAGTATTTT; CDR3 protein: CASSLETAADTQYF
J gene: TRBJ1-1; V gene: TRBV7-2; D gene: NA; clone size: NA; CDR3 DNA: TGTGCCAGCAGCTCCTGGGGGGAGACTGAAGCTTTCTTT; CDR3 protein: CASSSWGETEAFF
J gene: TRBJ1-2; V gene: TRBV7-9; D gene: TRBD1; clone size: few; CDR3 DNA: TGTGCCAGCAGCTTAACCGGGACAGGGGACTATGGCTACACCTTC; CDR3 protein: CASSLTGTGDYGYTF
J gene: TRBJ2-7; V gene: TRBV2; D gene: NA; clone size: few; CDR3 DNA: TGTGCCAGCAGTGAATTACAGGGCACCTACGAGCAGTACTTC; CDR3 protein: CASSELQGTYEQYF
J gene: TRBJ2-7; V gene: TRBV7-2; D gene: TRBD1; clone size: many; CDR3 DNA: TGTGCCAGCAGTGAATGGGGGACAGCATCCTACGAGCAGTACTTC; CDR3 protein: CASSEWGTASYEQYF
J gene: TRBJ1-5; V gene: TRBV27; D gene: NA; clone size: few; CDR3 DNA: TGTGCCAGCAGTACGGACAGAGGTCAGCCCCAGCATTTT; CDR3 protein: CASSTDRGQPQHF
J gene: TRBJ2-5; V gene: TRBV15; D gene: TRBD1; clone size: NA; CDR3 DNA: TGTGCCACCAGCACCAGGACAGGGGGGAGAGAGACCCAGTACTTC; CDR3 protein: CATSTRTGGRETQYF
J gene: TRBJ2-2; V gene: TRBV28; D gene: NA; clone size: once; CDR3 DNA: TGTGCCAGCAGTTTAAGGCAGGCGGGGAGGACCGGGGAGCTGTTTTTT; CDR3 protein: CASSLRQAGRTGELFF
J gene: TRBJ2-7; V gene: TRBV4-1; D gene: NA; clone size: few; CDR3 DNA: TGCGCCAGCAGCCAAGAAGTAGGGGGGGGTCCCTACGAGCAGTACTTC; CDR3 protein: CASSQEVGGGPYEQYF
J gene: TRBJ2-2; V gene: TRBV28; D gene: NA; clone size: few; CDR3 DNA: TGTGCCAGCAGTTTACGCCGCAGGGCACTGTTTTTT; CDR3 protein: CASSLRRRALFF
J gene: TRBJ2-7; V gene: TRBV12-3/TRBV12-4; D gene: NA; clone size: few; CDR3 DNA: TGTGCCAGCAGTTTAAGAACGAACGAGCAGTACTTC; CDR3 protein: CASSLRTNEQYF
J gene: TRBJ1-1; V gene: TRBV27; D gene: TRBD1; clone size: few; CDR3 DNA: TGTGCCAGCAGTCTAAGGGCAGGGGGCATCTACACTGAAGCTTTCTTT; CDR3 protein: CASSLRAGGIYTEAFF
J gene: TRBJ2-1; V gene: TRBV6-2/TRBV6-3; D gene: TRBD2; clone size: NA; CDR3 DNA: TGTGCCAGCAGTTACTCGATTCTAGCGGGAGCGGTTAGGTCAAACAATGAGCAGTTCTTC; CDR3 protein: CASSYSILAGAVRSNNEQFF
J gene: TRBJ2-1; V gene: TRBV7-9; D gene: NA; clone size: few; CDR3 DNA: TGTGCCAGCAGCTTAGCGCTTGGTTCGGATGAGCAGTTCTTC; CDR3 protein: CASSLALGSDEQFF
J gene: TRBJ2-4; V gene: TRBV7-9; D gene: TRBD1; clone size: NA; CDR3 DNA: TGTGCCAGCAGCGCAGGACAGGCTGAAAACAGTCAGTACTTC; CDR3 protein: CASSAGQAENSQYF
J gene: TRBJ2-1; V gene: TRBV6-2/TRBV6-3; D gene: TRBD2; clone size: many; CDR3 DNA: TGTGCCAGCAGTCACGGGGAGGGTTCCTACAATGAGCAGTTCTTC; CDR3 protein: CASSHGEGSYNEQFF
J gene: TRBJ2-1; V gene: TRBV20-1; D gene: TRBD2; clone size: NA; CDR3 DNA: TGCAGTGCTAGCCTAGCGGGGATATACAATGAGCAGTTCTTC; CDR3 protein: CSASLAGIYNEQFF
J gene: TRBJ2-5; V gene: TRBV6-2/TRBV6-3; D gene: NA; clone size: NA; CDR3 DNA: TGTGCCAGCCGAATCCTTGAAGAGACCCAGTACTTC; CDR3 protein: CASRILEETQYF
J gene: TRBJ2-1; V gene: TRBV28; D gene: TRBD2; clone size: many; CDR3 DNA: TGTGCCAGCAGTCCCTCTAGCGGGAGGCGCTTTCGTGAGCAGTTCTTC; CDR3 protein: CASSPSSGRRFREQFF
J gene: TRBJ2-1; V gene: TRBV7-3; D gene: NA; clone size: NA; CDR3 DNA: TGTGCCAGCAGCTTAGAGGGTTCCTACAATGAGCAGTTCTTC; CDR3 protein: CASSLEGSYNEQFF
J gene: TRBJ2-1; V gene: TRBV6-1; D gene: TRBD2; clone size: NA; CDR3 DNA: TGTGCAGCCGGGGGGATCTACAATGAGCAGTTCTTC; CDR3 protein: CAAGGIYNEQFF
J gene: TRBJ2-7; V gene: TRBV7-6; D gene: NA; clone size: few; CDR3 DNA: TGTGCCAGCAGCTTAGTCCCCGGAGAGCAGTACTTC; CDR3 protein: CASSLVPGEQYF
J gene: TRBJ2-2; V gene: TRBV7-2; D gene: NA; clone size: many; CDR3 DNA: TGTGCCAGCAGCTTAAGCCCACAGGGTCTCACCGGGGAGCTGTTTTTT; CDR3 protein: CASSLSPQGLTGELFF
J gene: TRBJ2-1; V gene: TRBV19; D gene: TRBD1; clone size: NA; CDR3 DNA: TGTGCCAGTAGGGACAGGGGGTTGTCCTACAATGAGCAGTTCTTC; CDR3 protein: CASRDRGLSYNEQFF
J gene: TRBJ2-2; V gene: TRBV7-9; D gene: NA; clone size: NA; CDR3 DNA: TGTGCCAGCAGTAACGATGGGAGCCAACGGGAGCTGTTTTTT; CDR3 protein: CASSNDGSQRELFF
J gene: TRBJ2-5; V gene: TRBV7-2; D gene: NA; clone size: NA; CDR3 DNA: TGTGCCAGCAGCGGCCCCGCTGGGGGTTCCGGAGGCCAAAAAGAGACCCAGTACTTC; CDR3 protein: CASSGPAGGSGGQKETQYF
J gene: TRBJ2-7; V gene: TRBV29-1; D gene: NA; clone size: few; CDR3 DNA: TGCAGCGCCGCACACCAGGGGCTCTACGAGCAGTACTTC; CDR3 protein: CSAAHQGLYEQYF
J gene: TRBJ2-5; V gene: TRBV4-3; D gene: NA; clone size: NA; CDR3 DNA: TGCGCCAGCAGCCAAGATCTACGGGGCACAGATGCGGAGACCCAGTACTTC; CDR3 protein: CASSQDLRGTDAETQYF
J gene: TRBJ2-7; V gene: TRBV6-2/TRBV6-3; D gene: NA; clone size: many; CDR3 DNA: TGTGCCAGCAGTTACATAAAGGGAAACTACGAGCAGTACTTC; CDR3 protein: CASSYIKGNYEQYF
J gene: TRBJ2-5; V gene: TRBV28; D gene: NA; clone size: many; CDR3 DNA: TGTGCCAGCAGTTCTGCCGGGGGGCGGGGGCAAGAGACCCAGTACTTC; CDR3 protein: CASSSAGGRGQETQYF
J gene: TRBJ1-1; V gene: TRBV7-9; D gene: NA; clone size: few; CDR3 DNA: TGTGCCAGCAGACCCCGGGACACGAACACTGAAGCTTTCTTT; CDR3 protein: CASRPRDTNTEAFF
J gene: TRBJ2-7; V gene: TRBV7-9; D gene: NA; clone size: many; CDR3 DNA: TGTGCCAGCAACCCCGGGACCGATTCCTACGAGCAGTACTTC; CDR3 protein: CASNPGTDSYEQYF
J gene: TRBJ2-3; V gene: TRBV7-2; D gene: TRBD2; clone size: NA; CDR3 DNA: TGTGCCAGCAGCCTACTAGCGAGAGGGGCAGATACGCAGTATTTT; CDR3 protein: CASSLLARGADTQYF
J gene: TRBJ2-1; V gene: TRBV7-8; D gene: TRBD1; clone size: NA; CDR3 DNA: TGTGCCAGCCGGAGGCAGGGGGCCTACAATGAGCAGTTCTTC; CDR3 protein: CASRRQGAYNEQFF
J gene: TRBJ1-5; V gene: TRBV12-3/TRBV12-4; D gene: TRBD1; clone size: NA; CDR3 DNA: TGTGCCAGCAGTTCGATCCGAGACAGGGCCCATAGCAATCAGCCCCAGCATTTT; CDR3 protein: CASSSIRDRAHSNQPQHF
J gene: TRBJ1-1; V gene: TRBV7-3; D gene: NA; clone size: NA; CDR3 DNA: TGTGCCAGCAGCTTAGGCCAGGGGTTCACTGAAGCTTTCTTT; CDR3 protein: CASSLGQGFTEAFF
J gene: TRBJ2-1; V gene: TRBV28; D gene: NA; clone size: many; CDR3 DNA: TGTGCCAGCAGTTTAGACCGGAGCTCCTACAATGAGCAGTTCTTC; CDR3 protein: CASSLDRSSYNEQFF
J gene: TRBJ2-4; V gene: TRBV28; D gene: TRBD1; clone size: NA; CDR3 DNA: TGTGCCAGCAGTTTAAAGCGACAGGGCCTCGGTCAGTACTTC; CDR3 protein: CASSLKRQGLGQYF
J gene: TRBJ2-1; V gene: TRBV10-2; D gene: TRBD2; clone size: few; CDR3 DNA: TGCGCCAGCAGTGAGAGGACTAGCTACGACAATGAGCAGTTCTTC; CDR3 protein: CASSERTSYDNEQFF
J gene: TRBJ1-1; V gene: TRBV19; D gene: NA; clone size: few; CDR3 DNA: TGTGCCAGTAGTATGTATACTGGGGACCTCGTCGGCACTGAAGCTTTCTTT; CDR3 protein: CASSMYTGDLVGTEAFF